This T cell receptor (beta chain) comes out of a study of CD8 T cells in Susac syndrome. Overall study findings and caveats: It was acknowledged in the study that the number of individuals who were included in its TCR sequencing and HLA analysis was relatively small.

An input of about 0.5 to 1 ug of RNA was subjected to reverse transcription using random hexamers. The TCR beta CDR3 was amplified by immunoSEQ multiplex PCR across 54 Vbeta, 13 Jbeta. One entry per CDR3 protein, called by TCRdb with MiXCR from the immunoSEQ multiplex PCR reads. The sample lists approximately 110,000 distinct CDR3 sequences; 90% to 96% were seen once. TCR beta sequences were obtained from blood CD8+ and CD4+ T cells. Healthy donors served as age- and sex-matched controls. V was pared by 0 bases and J by 9 bases, with 13 bases between. Germline CDR1 is DFQATT and CDR2 is SNEGSKA (reference sequence). This CDR3 has 13 residues. Note on this clonotype: Its antigen is not known.

The sample was CD4+ T cells from PBMCs. This clonotype was sampled from a human donor in good health. The chain links TRBV20-1 to TRBJ2-3, with D possibly TRBD2 on 5 matching bases. This CDR3 is CSARDERARTQYF. The CDR3, as DNA: TGCAGTGCTAGAGATGAGAGGGCGAGGACGCAGTATTTT.